Listed here is a single T cell receptor (beta chain). The target of this receptor is not known. Germline and junction disagree at one end, which may indicate a read error. For CDR1 and CDR2, the germline V gene lists SGHAT and FQNNGV. The CDR3 holds 15 amino acids from the cysteine to the phenylalanine. The only DNA kept is the CDR3, 45 bases in frame from the first base. RNA from unsorted whole blood was extracted with TRIzol reagent, and germline DNA was obtained with the DNeasy Blood & Tissue kit. At the time of sampling, the patients had chronic HBV infection and had not received any treatment. Around 4 milliliters of peripheral blood were collected into K2EDTA tubes before surgery. The entry originates in a study of tumor-infiltrating lymphocytes in primary liver carcinoma (TCRdb year 2017). As for the study more broadly: Surgical resection was performed in China between 2015 and March 2016 on about 5 patients with histopathologically diagnosed primary liver carcinoma. Of the five patients, three men and two women aged 30 to 69 years, four had hepatocellular carcinoma and one had combined HCC and intrahepatic cholangiocarcinoma. The five patients had tumors staged T1-T3 N0M0, with maximum diameters ranging from roughly 4.2 to 10 cm. Each sample produced about 3.5 to 7.13 million productive TCRbeta reads, and read depth showed no significant difference between tissue types. Across five regions of each liver tumor, along with adjacent normal tissue and blood, the study brought together TCRbeta repertoire sequencing, expression microarrays and whole-exome sequencing. A total of 35 or so specimens from 5 patients underwent TCRbeta repertoire sequencing, comprising about 25 tumor regions, 5 adjacent noncancerous liver tissues and 5 peripheral blood samples. Reproducibility between technical replicate repertoires was high, with correlation coefficients above 0.95 and mean shared-clone rates about 0.9.

A constant-region primer and ProtoScript II reverse transcriptase were used to reverse-transcribe TCRbeta-specific cDNA from about 0.55 ug total RNA. Three nested multiplex PCR rounds, following a slightly modified ARM-PCR procedure, were used to build the TCRbeta libraries. The first two PCR rounds used multiplex TRBV1-TRBV30 forward primers with a Cbeta reverse primer, each for 10 cycles. Sample barcodes and Illumina adapters were attached in a final 25-cycle PCR using Deep VentR polymerase. Before sequencing, amplicons of 200-500 bp were purified from gel using a QIAquick gel extraction kit. An Illumina HiSeq 2500 was used to sequence the TCRbeta amplicons, generating 250-bp paired-end reads. Regarding the original processing steps: To recover full CDR3 sequences, reads were quality-trimmed using Trimmomatic v0.33 and paired reads were then merged using FLASH v1.2.11. V, D and J germline segments were assigned to the rearranged TCRbeta sequences using MiGEC v1.2.1b. Clonotype statistics, along with Shannon-Wiener diversity indices, were calculated using VDJtools v1.0.0. Except for diversity analysis, only the 250 most abundant clonotypes of each sample were used in subsequent analyses to reduce sampling bias. TCRdb ran its own pipeline on the public reads, namely fastp trimming at Q25 and MiXCR clone calling, and kept in-frame beta chains. Each record represents a unique CDR3 protein, reported with the most common genes and DNA among its rows. The authors' filters were not applied to this entry. The table for this sample lists about 210,000 distinct CDR3 sequences; roughly two thirds of them were counted only once. The ten largest clones add up to roughly 7% of the sample.

Results the study describes overall, beyond this receptor: Bulk unsorted samples precluded comparing CD4+ and CD8+ T cell repertoires. Consistent with antigen-driven expansion, pairs of tumor regions showed higher repertoire overlap (mean roughly 35%) than either tumor-adjacent pairs (around 17%) or tumor-blood pairs (approximately 15%). Only the TCR beta chain was sequenced, which likely underestimates true repertoire diversity because unpaired alpha chains were not captured. The top 250 clones accounted for a significantly greater share of the repertoire in tumors than in blood (p = 0.039). The study included only four to six patients, and the authors note findings should be validated in a larger study.

This clonotype originated in a woman aged 55-75 years with primary liver carcinoma and hepatitis B virus infection. The specimen sequenced was peripheral blood. Recombination joined TRBV11-2 with TRBJ2-6, with a weak D call of TRBD1 (5 bases match). The CDR3 protein: CASSLKLTGANVLTF. In nucleotides, the sequence is TGTGCCAGCAGCTTAAAGTTGACTGGGGCCAACGTCCTGACATTC.